The clone carrying this T cell receptor beta chain was counted at least ten times. The germline V gene has CDR1 SGHVS and CDR2 FQNEAQ. There are 13 residues in the CDR3. J gave up 3 bases and V 5 bases, and 4 bases lay outside the gene matches. TCRdb re-called the 5' RACE reads with MiXCR, one entry per CDR3 protein. The sample carries more than 150,000 distinct CDR3 sequences, about 20% recorded once. The sample originates from a study of CD8 T cells in ankylosing spondylitis. This TCR was sampled from a male donor aged 10-30 years with ankylosing spondylitis or in good health (not recorded which). Sequenced: blood, either unsorted or a sorted T cell fraction (not recorded which). J is TRBJ2-7 and V is TRBV7-8, with 7 positions matching TRBD2. The CDR3 DNA sequence: TGTGCCAGCAGCGCCCAGCGGGGCTACGAGCAGTACGTC. Its protein product is CASSAQRGYEQYV.